Presented here are 30 T cell receptor beta chains from one specimen sequenced in a study of blood T cell repertoires in COVID-19. Using immunoSEQ multiplex PCR, the repertoire was profiled, and TCRdb retains in-frame clones only, with some absent. The repertoire holds 100,000 to 130,000 clones, with about nine tenths as singletons. Material for sequencing was peripheral blood. These receptors were collected from a man aged 50-59 years with active or convalescent COVID-19.

The CDR3 sequence: CASSLDGGRVYNEQFF. Written as DNA, the CDR3 is TGTGCCAGCAGCTTGGATGGCGGCAGGGTGTACAATGAGCAGTTCTTC. J is TRBJ2-1 and V is TRBV5-5; the D gene is possibly TRBD1 (5 bases). Per the germline V gene, CDR1 is SGHKS and CDR2 is YYEKEE (reference sequence). Trimming stripped 0 bases from V and 4 bases from J, with 14 bases between. CDR3 length: 16 amino acids.

V gene TRBV5-1 combines with J gene TRBJ2-7; no definite D call. The germline CDR1 and CDR2 sequences are SGHRS and YFSETQ. V was cut by 0 bases and J by 1 base, with 8 bases left in between. The CDR3 covers 14 residues. CDR3 amino acids: CASSLASSSYEQYF. CDR3 nucleotides: TGCGCCAGCAGCTTGGCTTCCTCGTCCTACGAGCAGTACTTC.

The rearrangement uses TRBV5-1 and TRBJ1-2; the D is unclear. The germline V and J ends were trimmed by 4 bases and 6 bases, with 19 bases remaining between them. Germline CDR1 and CDR2: SGHRS and YFSETQ. The CDR3 is 15 amino acids. The CDR3 reads CASSLLYSGVNGYTF. The CDR3 coding sequence is TGCGCCAGCAGCCTCTTGTATTCAGGTGTTAATGGCTACACCTTC.

This clone has just a few counts. V gene TRBV19 combines with J gene TRBJ1-2; D not resolved. CDR1 LNHDA and CDR2 SQIVND come from the germline V gene (reference sequence). V lost 4 bases and J lost 2, with 5 bases in between. This CDR3 comprises 12 residues. The DNA for the CDR3 is TGTGCCAGTAGTAGGCTGAACTATGGCTACACCTTC. Translated, it gives CASSRLNYGYTF.

This chain connects TRBV30 to TRBJ1-2; 7 bases are shared with TRBD1. CDR1 and CDR2 (germline): GTSNPN, SVGIG (reference sequence). Trimming removed 5 bases from V and 3 bases from J; junction bases left unmatched: 6. The CDR3 totals 13 residues. CDR3 sequence reads: CAWAPGGYYGYTF. Written as DNA, the CDR3 is TGTGCCTGGGCCCCAGGGGGTTACTATGGCTACACCTTC.

The CDR3 loop is CAWSPAPAGYYNEQFF. The CDR3 nucleotides are TGTGCCTGGAGTCCGGCCCCAGCGGGGTACTACAATGAGCAGTTCTTC. This chain uses TRBV30 with TRBJ2-1; 7 nucleotides match TRBD2. The germline CDR1 and CDR2 sequences are GTSNPN and SVGIG (reference sequence). With V trimmed by 2 bases and J by 3 bases, 10 bases remained unmatched. This CDR3 is built from 16 residues.

J is TRBJ1-1 and V is TRBV7-2, with 9 bases fitting TRBD1. This CDR3 comprises 15 residues. CDR1 and CDR2 (germline): SGHTA, FQGNSA. Unmatched junction bases numbered 7, after V lost 5 bases and J lost 3 bases. The CDR3 region is CASSEGTGIDTEAFF. The CDR3 DNA sequence: TGTGCCAGCAGCGAAGGGACAGGGATCGACACTGAAGCTTTCTTT.

The rearrangement links TRBV6-6 to TRBJ2-7; D may be TRBD2 (5 bases). Germline V gene lookup returns CDR1 MNHNY and CDR2 SVGAGI (reference sequence). V lost 8 bases and J lost 2, with 13 bases in between. This CDR3 region has 13 residues. This CDR3 reads CASEPQEAYEQYF. The CDR3 DNA reads as TGTGCCAGCGAGCCCCAGGAGGCCTACGAGCAGTACTTC.

The chain carries TRBV12-3 or TRBV12-4 and TRBJ2-1, with TRBD2 matching 7 bases. The CDR3 covers 13 residues. V dropped 6 bases and J dropped 4; count of bases not matched to a gene: 3. The CDR3 spells CASRRERYNEQFF. CDR3 DNA: TGTGCCAGCAGGCGGGAGCGGTACAATGAGCAGTTCTTC.

This chain links TRBV30 with TRBJ1-3; the D is unclear. V was pared by 0 bases and J by 4 bases, with 13 bases between. Germline CDR1 GTSNPN, CDR2 SVGIG (reference sequence). The CDR3 runs 15 residues. The CDR3 loop reads CAWSVPLYSGNTIYF. Here the CDR3 DNA reads TGTGCCTGGAGTGTACCCCTCTACTCAGGAAACACCATATATTTT.

The gene calls are TRBV28 and TRBJ1-2; D remains unclear. The CDR3 is 14 amino acids. Looked up from germline, CDR1 is MDHEN and CDR2 is SYDVKM. V was pared by 6 bases and J by 6 bases, with 17 bases between. The CDR3 DNA sequence: TGTGCCAGCAGAGTCCCTACGGGGAAGAATGGCTACACCTTC. Translation: CASRVPTGKNGYTF.

The chain employs TRBV5-6 and TRBJ2-7; unclear D gene. Trimming pared 2 bases from V and 5 bases from J, leaving 14 bases between. Germline values: CDR1 SGHDT, CDR2 YYEEEE. The CDR3 is 14 amino acids. The CDR3 reads CASSFAGHRDEQYF. For the CDR3, the DNA is TGTGCCAGCAGCTTCGCTGGCCACCGGGACGAGCAGTACTTC.

This clone was seen only once. This sequence joins TRBV6-1 and TRBJ1-5, with TRBD1 identical over 10 bases. Germline CDR1 reads MNHNS; CDR2 reads SASEGT. The CDR3 sequence is 18 residues long. V lost 2 bases, J lost 0 bases, and 7 bases stayed unmatched. CDR3 in amino acids: CASSEIQTGGFSNQPQHF. Written as DNA, the CDR3 is TGTGCCAGCAGTGAAATACAGACAGGGGGCTTTAGCAATCAGCCCCAGCATTTT.

V is TRBV27 and J is TRBJ1-1, with 7 nucleotides matching TRBD1. Looked up from germline, CDR1 is MNHEY and CDR2 is SMNVEV (reference sequence). The CDR3 has 14 amino acids. Losses at the gene ends were 5 bases for V and 4 bases for J; bases not matched to a gene: 7. CDR3 loop: CASSLLGQPTEAFF. The CDR3 DNA reads as TGTGCCAGCAGTCTCCTGGGACAGCCCACTGAAGCTTTCTTT.

The V gene is TRBV9, the J gene TRBJ2-3, with 11 positions matching TRBD2. V gave up 4 bases and J gave up 1 base; unmatched junction bases: 5. Germline V gives CDR1 SGDLS, CDR2 YYNGEE. The CDR3 covers 16 residues. The CDR3 DNA reads TGTGCCAGCAGCATGGGACTAGCGGTGGGCACAGATACGCAGTATTTT. This codes for CASSMGLAVGTDTQYF.

Only one count was recorded for this clone. The chain employs TRBV2 and TRBJ1-1; 7 bases fit TRBD1. The J segment lost 11 bases and the V segment lost 6 bases, leaving 12 bases of the junction unmatched. The V gene's germline CDR1 is SNHLY and CDR2 FYNNEI. This CDR3 contains 13 residues. The CDR3 reads CASRIGQAANAFF. The CDR3 region has the DNA TGTGCCAGCAGGATAGGACAGGCGGCGAACGCTTTCTTT.

The J gene is TRBJ1-4, the V gene TRBV9; 8 nucleotides agree with TRBD1. J was trimmed by 7 bases and V by 4 bases; bases with no gene match: 6. This CDR3 has 14 residues. The germline V gene encodes CDR1 SGDLS and CDR2 YYNGEE. CDR3 nucleotide sequence: TGTGCCAGCAGCATCGACAGGGGTGGTGAAAAACTGTTTTTT. Translating it yields CASSIDRGGEKLFF.

V is TRBV4-2 and J is TRBJ2-7, with 9 bases matching TRBD2. This CDR3 is built from 15 residues. Germline values: CDR1 LGHNA, CDR2 YNFKEQ. V shed 0 bases and J 2 bases; nucleotides not matched to a gene: 2. The CDR3 sequence: CASSQEGGRAYEQYF. CDR3 DNA sequence: TGTGCCAGCAGCCAAGAGGGCGGGAGGGCCTACGAGCAGTACTTC.

CDR3 sequence (DNA): TGTGCCAGCAGCTTAAATTCAGTGGCTCTTTACGAGCAGTACTTC. Protein sequence: CASSLNSVALYEQYF. V is TRBV7-8 and J is TRBJ2-7; D not resolved. The germline gives CDR1 SGHVS, CDR2 FQNEAQ. The CDR3 consists of 15 residues. V lost 2 bases to trimming and J lost 4 bases, with 15 bases between them.

The chain recombines TRBV10-1 with TRBJ2-3, with D perhaps TRBD2 (6 bases). Germline loops: CDR1 WNHNN, CDR2 SYGVQD (reference sequence). V was shortened by 8 bases and J by 0 bases, with 15 bases between the two germline ends. The CDR3 is made up of 15 amino acids. The CDR3 here is CASGIGTSSTDTQYF. In DNA, the CDR3 is TGCGCCAGCGGGATCGGGACTTCTAGCACAGATACGCAGTATTTT.

This clone was recorded only once. The chain is built from TRBV18 and TRBJ1-4; tentatively, D is TRBD1 (6 bases). This CDR3 has 15 amino acids. Germline CDR1 is KGHSH and CDR2 is LQKENI. V was trimmed by 5 bases and J by 8 bases, leaving 18 bases between them. CDR3 loop: CASSAATGLGEKLFF. CDR3 in DNA: TGTGCCAGCTCAGCAGCGACAGGTTTGGGCGAAAAACTGTTTTTT.

This clone has more than one count but fewer than ten. The chain has TRBV6-2 or TRBV6-3 and TRBJ2-4; D is possibly TRBD1 (7 bases). V dropped 0 bases and J dropped 7 bases, with 16 bases sitting between them. The CDR3 covers 16 residues. Germline V gives CDR1 MNHEY, CDR2 SVGEGT. The CDR3 DNA reads as TGTGCCAGCAGTTACTCGACGGACAGGAGGGAGAACATTCAGTACTTC. Translation gives CASSYSTDRRENIQYF.

V usage is TRBV6-5 and J usage is TRBJ1-5, with D possibly matching TRBD1 (6 bases). V was shortened by 6 bases and J by 6 bases, with 15 bases between the two germline ends. The germline CDR1 and CDR2 sequences are MNHEY and SVGAGI. This CDR3 has 14 amino acids. The DNA of the CDR3 is TGTGCCAGCAGGTGGGCAGGGGAAAGTCAGCCCCAGCATTTT. This sequence encodes CASRWAGESQPQHF.

The V gene is TRBV10-3, the J gene TRBJ1-5; the match to TRBD1 covers 7 bases. The CDR3 extends over 14 amino acids. CDR1 is ENHRY, CDR2 SYGVKD, per germline. J gave up 1 base and V 5 bases, and 2 bases lay outside the gene matches. Here the CDR3 DNA reads TGTGCCATCAGTCAGGGACAGAGCAATCAGCCCCAGCATTTT. This translates into CAISQGQSNQPQHF.

The chain is built from TRBV5-1 and TRBJ1-1; 9 bases are a match to TRBD1. The J segment lost 3 bases and the V segment lost 2 bases, leaving 2 bases of the junction unmatched. The germline V gene has CDR1 SGHRS and CDR2 YFSETQ. CDR3 length equals 14 residues. CDR3 nucleotides: TGCGCCAGCAGCTTCACAGGGGGCGACACTGAAGCTTTCTTT. It encodes CASSFTGGDTEAFF.

The table lists this clone with a count of one. The J gene is TRBJ1-6, the V gene TRBV6-5; 7 nucleotides align to TRBD1. J lost 10 bases, V lost 6 bases, and 9 bases had no gene match. CDR1 and CDR2 (germline): MNHEY, SVGAGI. CDR3 size: 14 residues. Written as DNA, the CDR3 is TGTGCCAGCAGCTCGCGACAGGGCACCTCACCCCTCCACTTT. Translation gives CASSSRQGTSPLHF.

This clone was observed a single time. The chain combines TRBV3-1 (or the pseudogene TRBV3-2) with TRBJ2-2, with D unresolved. The CDR3 spans 13 residues. The germline CDR1 and CDR2 sequences are LGHDT and YNNKEL (reference sequence). Trimming removed 2 bases at V and 4 bases at J, with 5 bases between. CDR3 nucleotide sequence: TGTGCCAGCAGCCAATGGAGCACCGGGGAGCTGTTTTTT. This encodes CASSQWSTGELFF.

This chain links TRBV5-6 with TRBJ1-2; D unresolved. The CDR3 runs 16 residues. Between the trimmed V and J ends, which lost 0 bases and 4 bases, there was a span of 16 bases. CDR1 and CDR2 from the germline V gene are SGHDT and YYEEEE. The DNA for the CDR3 is TGTGCCAGCAGCTTGGCCGGGCGGGAACGGGGCTATGGCTACACCTTC. Its protein is CASSLAGRERGYGYTF.

J is TRBJ2-7 and V is TRBV6-6; 8 bases agree with TRBD1. V trimming: 7 bases; J trimming: 9 bases; junction bases outside the gene matches: 5. The CDR3 has 11 residues. CDR1 and CDR2 from the germline V gene are MNHNY and SVGAGI (reference sequence). The CDR3 DNA follows: TGTGCCAGCAATCAGGGGGCTGCGCAGTACTTC. This gives the protein CASNQGAAQYF.

The chain recombines TRBV7-9 with TRBJ1-6; possible D gene TRBD1, 6 bases. V was cut by 5 bases and J by 5 bases, with 13 bases left in between. Germline-derived CDR1 and CDR2 are SEHNR and FQNEAQ (reference sequence). The CDR3 sequence is 15 residues long. The CDR3 loop is CASSIQDRNNSPLHF. In DNA, the CDR3 is TGTGCCAGCAGCATCCAGGACAGAAATAATTCACCCCTCCACTTT. Supplemented by reference TRBV7-9 and TRBJ1-6, the full variable domain reads DTGVSQNPRHKITKRGQNVTFRCDPISEHNRLYWYRQTLGQGPEFLTYFQNEAQLEKSRLLSDRFSAERPKGSFSTLEIQRTEQGDSAMYLCASSIQDRNNSPLHFGNGTRLTVT.